The 9 T cell receptor beta chains in this list originate from one sample, sequenced in a study of blood T cell repertoires in COVID-19. The assay was immunoSEQ multiplex PCR, and TCRdb's table has in-frame clones only and misses some. The sample includes 95,000 to 150,000 clones, about 86% of them seen just once. What was sequenced was peripheral blood. The receptors originated from a woman in her forties or fifties with active or convalescent COVID-19.

The rearrangement links TRBV20-1 to TRBJ2-7, with D possibly TRBD2 on 6 matching bases. CDR3 size: 11 residues. Germline V gene sequence: CDR1 DFQATT, CDR2 SNEGSKA (reference sequence). V lost 0 bases and J 7 bases, leaving 7 bases between the germline ends. CDR3 DNA sequence: TGCAGTGCTAGAGAACGGGAGGAGCAGTACTTC. Amino acid sequence: CSAREREEQYF.

The chain joins TRBV7-9 to TRBJ2-7; 12 bases map to TRBD2. This CDR3 spans 16 amino acids. The V segment lost 6 bases and the J segment 5 bases; nucleotides outside the gene matches: 11. CDR1 is SEHNR and CDR2 is FQNEAQ in the germline V gene (reference sequence). The CDR3, as DNA: TGTGCCAGCAGTCCCGGACTAGCGGGAAAAGGGGACGAGCAGTACTTC. Its protein is CASSPGLAGKGDEQYF. The whole variable domain, filled in from reference TRBV7-9 and TRBJ2-7, reads DTGVSQNPRHKITKRGQNVTFRCDPISEHNRLYWYRQTLGQGPEFLTYFQNEAQLEKSRLLSDRFSAERPKGSFSTLEIQRTEQGDSAMYLCASSPGLAGKGDEQYFGPGTRLTVT.

The chain combines TRBV12-3 or TRBV12-4 with TRBJ1-2; TRBD1 matches at 7 bases. J was trimmed by 8 bases and V by 6 bases; bases with no gene match: 9. The CDR3 sequence is 13 residues long. The CDR3 protein is CASSVGQSLGYTF. The CDR3 DNA is TGTGCCAGCAGCGTGGGACAGTCTTTAGGCTACACCTTC.

The V and J genes are TRBV6-6 and TRBJ1-4; no definite D call. CDR3 size: 12 residues. CDR1 and CDR2 from the germline V gene are MNHNY and SVGAGI (reference sequence). V dropped 8 bases and J dropped 4 bases, with 8 bases sitting between them. The CDR3 nucleotides read TGTGCCAGCGCTACCCATAATGAAAAACTGTTTTTT. Residues: CASATHNEKLFF.

This chain links TRBV28 with TRBJ2-7, with 14 bases identical to TRBD2. The CDR3 consists of 20 residues. V was pared by 3 bases and J by 3 bases, with 16 bases of the junction left unmatched. Germline V gives CDR1 MDHEN, CDR2 SYDVKM. Written as DNA, the CDR3 is TGTGCCAGCAGTTTCCCTTCTGTTGGTGGACTAGCGGGGGGCTACTACGAGCAGTACTTC. Its protein is CASSFPSVGGLAGGYYEQYF.

CDR3 in amino acids: CASSLTSGGTDTQYF. The CDR3 bases are TGTGCCAGCAGCCTAACTAGCGGCGGCACAGATACGCAGTATTTT. V gene TRBV3-1 (or the pseudogene TRBV3-2) combines with J gene TRBJ2-3, with 8 nucleotides matching TRBD2. V was pared by 4 bases and J by 1 base, with 4 bases of the junction left unmatched. The CDR3 covers 15 residues. CDR1 LGHDT and CDR2 YNNKEL come from the germline V gene (reference sequence).

The V and J genes are TRBV6-1 and TRBJ1-2; TRBD1 matches 7 bases. From germline, CDR1 is MNHNS and CDR2 SASEGT. CDR3 length: 13 amino acids. The trim removed 2 bases at V and 5 bases at J, leaving 2 bases unmatched. The CDR3 nucleotides are TGTGCCAGCAGTGAAAAGACAGGGTATGGCTACACCTTC. Residues: CASSEKTGYGYTF.

This sequence joins TRBV7-3 and TRBJ2-3, with TRBD2 matching 8 bases. The junction had 8 bases not matched to a gene; V was cut back by 3 bases and J by 3 bases. The CDR3 has 16 amino acids. Germline loops: CDR1 SGHTA, CDR2 FQGTGA. In nucleotides, the CDR3 is TGTGCCAGCAGCTTTCAAGCGGGAGCGCGGACAGATACGCAGTATTTT. Its translation: CASSFQAGARTDTQYF.

This clone was counted a few times. V gene TRBV6-2 or TRBV6-3 combines with J gene TRBJ2-1; 7 nucleotides align to TRBD2. The junction had 18 bases not matched to a gene; V was cut back by 5 bases and J by 8 bases. Looked up from germline, CDR1 is MNHEY and CDR2 is SVGEGT. The CDR3 is 17 amino acids. The CDR3 nucleotides are TGTGCCAGCAGTCAGAACCGGGACTACAAACTTGACGATGAGCAGTTCTTC. It is translated as CASSQNRDYKLDDEQFF.